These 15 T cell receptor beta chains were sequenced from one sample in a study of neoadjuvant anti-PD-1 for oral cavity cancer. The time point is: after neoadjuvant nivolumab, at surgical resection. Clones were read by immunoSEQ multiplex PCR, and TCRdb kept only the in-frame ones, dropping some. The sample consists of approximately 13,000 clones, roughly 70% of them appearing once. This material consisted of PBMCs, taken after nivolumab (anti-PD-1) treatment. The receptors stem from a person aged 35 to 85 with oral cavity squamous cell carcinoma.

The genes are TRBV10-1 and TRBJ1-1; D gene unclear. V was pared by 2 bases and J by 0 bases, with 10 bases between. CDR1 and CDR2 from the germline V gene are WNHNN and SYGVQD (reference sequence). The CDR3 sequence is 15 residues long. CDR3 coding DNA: TGCGCCAGCAGTGAGAGAGGGCGGATGAACACTGAAGCTTTCTTT. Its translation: CASSERGRMNTEAFF.

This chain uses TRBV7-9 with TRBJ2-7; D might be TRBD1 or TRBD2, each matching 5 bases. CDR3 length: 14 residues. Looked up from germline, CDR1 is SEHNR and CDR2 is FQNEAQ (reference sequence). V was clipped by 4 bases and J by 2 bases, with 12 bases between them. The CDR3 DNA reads TGTGCCAGCAGCTCCGGGGCCAAAGCCTACGAGCAGTACTTC. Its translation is CASSSGAKAYEQYF. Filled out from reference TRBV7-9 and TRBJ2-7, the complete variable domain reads DTGVSQNPRHKITKRGQNVTFRCDPISEHNRLYWYRQTLGQGPEFLTYFQNEAQLEKSRLLSDRFSAERPKGSFSTLEIQRTEQGDSAMYLCASSSGAKAYEQYFGPGTRLTVT.

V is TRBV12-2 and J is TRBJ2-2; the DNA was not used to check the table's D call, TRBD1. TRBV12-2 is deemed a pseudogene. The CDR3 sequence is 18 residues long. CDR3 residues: CASRLARDRQGAPGELFF. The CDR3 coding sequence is TGTGCAAGTCGCTTAGCGCGAGATAGACAGGGGGCCCCCGGGGAGCTGTTTTTT.

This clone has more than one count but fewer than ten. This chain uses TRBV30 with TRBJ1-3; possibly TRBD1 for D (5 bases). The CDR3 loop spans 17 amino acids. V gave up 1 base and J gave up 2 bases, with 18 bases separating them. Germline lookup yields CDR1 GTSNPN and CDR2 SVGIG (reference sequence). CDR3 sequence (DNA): TGTGCCTGGAGTGGGTTGTTTAGGACACCCGCTGGAAACACCATATATTTT. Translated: CAWSGLFRTPAGNTIYF.

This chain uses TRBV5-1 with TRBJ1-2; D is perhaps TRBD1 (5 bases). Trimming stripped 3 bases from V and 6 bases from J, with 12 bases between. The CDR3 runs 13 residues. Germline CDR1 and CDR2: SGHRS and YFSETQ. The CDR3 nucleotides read TGCGCCAGCAGCTCGGACATCAGGGATGGCTACACCTTC. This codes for CASSSDIRDGYTF.

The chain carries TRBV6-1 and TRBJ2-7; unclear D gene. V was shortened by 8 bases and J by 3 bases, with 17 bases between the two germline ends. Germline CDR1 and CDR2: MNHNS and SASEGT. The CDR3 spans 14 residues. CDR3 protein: CASQGRPINYEQYF. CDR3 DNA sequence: TGTGCCAGCCAAGGACGGCCCATCAACTACGAGCAGTACTTC.

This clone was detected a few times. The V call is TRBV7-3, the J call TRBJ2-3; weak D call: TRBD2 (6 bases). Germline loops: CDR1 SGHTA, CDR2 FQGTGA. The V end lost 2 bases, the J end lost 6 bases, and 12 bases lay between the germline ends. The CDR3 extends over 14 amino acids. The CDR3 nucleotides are TGTGCCAGCAGCTTAGGTGACGGGAGCGATACGCAGTATTTT. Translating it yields CASSLGDGSDTQYF. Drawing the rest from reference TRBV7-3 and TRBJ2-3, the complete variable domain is GAGVSQTPSNKVTEKGKYVELRCDPISGHTALYWYRQSLGQGPEFLIYFQGTGAADDSGLPNDRFFAVRPEGSVSTLKIQRTERGDSAVYLCASSLGDGSDTQYFGPGTRLTVL.

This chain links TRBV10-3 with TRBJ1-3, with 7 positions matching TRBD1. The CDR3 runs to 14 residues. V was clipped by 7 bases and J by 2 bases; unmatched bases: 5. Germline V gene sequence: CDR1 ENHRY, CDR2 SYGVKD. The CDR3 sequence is CAITSGTAGNTIYF. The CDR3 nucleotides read TGTGCCATCACCTCGGGGACAGCTGGAAACACCATATATTTT.

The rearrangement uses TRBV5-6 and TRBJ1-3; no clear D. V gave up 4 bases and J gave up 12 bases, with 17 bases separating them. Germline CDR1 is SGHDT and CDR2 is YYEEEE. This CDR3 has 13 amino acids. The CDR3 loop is CASSAPLETSIYF. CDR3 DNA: TGTGCCAGCAGCGCCCCTCTGGAAACAAGCATATATTTT.

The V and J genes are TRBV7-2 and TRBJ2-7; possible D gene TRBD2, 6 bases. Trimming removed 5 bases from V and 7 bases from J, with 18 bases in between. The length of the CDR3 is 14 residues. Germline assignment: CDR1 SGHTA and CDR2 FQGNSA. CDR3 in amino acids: CASSGGTRPGEQYF. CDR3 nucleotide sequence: TGTGCCAGCAGCGGAGGGACGCGTCCGGGGGAGCAGTACTTC.

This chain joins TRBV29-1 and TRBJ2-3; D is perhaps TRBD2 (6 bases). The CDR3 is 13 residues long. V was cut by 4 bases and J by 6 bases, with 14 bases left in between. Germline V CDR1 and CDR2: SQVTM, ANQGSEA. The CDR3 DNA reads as TGCAGCGTTGGCGCCCCAGGGAGGGATACGCAGTATTTT. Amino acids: CSVGAPGRDTQYF.

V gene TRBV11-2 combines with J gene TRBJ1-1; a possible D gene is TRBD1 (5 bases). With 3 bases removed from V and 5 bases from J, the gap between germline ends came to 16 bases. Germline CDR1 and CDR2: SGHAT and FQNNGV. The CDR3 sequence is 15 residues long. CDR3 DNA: TGTGCCAGCAGCTTCAACTCCGGGGGAGGAACTGAAGCTTTCTTT. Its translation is CASSFNSGGGTEAFF.

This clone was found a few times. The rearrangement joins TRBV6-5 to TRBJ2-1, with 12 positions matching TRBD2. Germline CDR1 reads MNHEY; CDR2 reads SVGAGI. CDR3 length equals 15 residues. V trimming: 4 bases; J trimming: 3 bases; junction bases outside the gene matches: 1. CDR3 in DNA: TGTGCCAGCAGTTTGGGACTAGCGGGCTACAATGAGCAGTTCTTC. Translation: CASSLGLAGYNEQFF.

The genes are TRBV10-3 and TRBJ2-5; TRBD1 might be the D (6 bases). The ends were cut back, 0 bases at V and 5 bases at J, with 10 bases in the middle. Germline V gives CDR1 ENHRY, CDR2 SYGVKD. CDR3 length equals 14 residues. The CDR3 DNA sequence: TGTGCCATCAGTGAGTCGGGCCAGGGGGAGACCCAGTACTTC. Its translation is CAISESGQGETQYF.

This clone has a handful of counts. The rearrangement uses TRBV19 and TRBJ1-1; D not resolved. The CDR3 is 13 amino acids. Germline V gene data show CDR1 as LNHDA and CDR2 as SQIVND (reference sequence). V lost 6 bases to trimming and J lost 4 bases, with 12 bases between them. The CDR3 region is CASRPFEGTEAFF. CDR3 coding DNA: TGTGCCAGTAGACCCTTTGAGGGCACTGAAGCTTTCTTT.